A single sample is the source of the 9 T cell receptor beta chains below, sequenced in a study of blood T cell repertoires in COVID-19. The assay was immunoSEQ multiplex PCR, and TCRdb's table has in-frame clones only and misses some. Of tens of thousands of clones listed, about 85% were seen once; the top ten hold 13% to 15%. Sequencing was carried out using peripheral blood. These receptors were collected from a human donor in a cohort sampled during active COVID-19.

V and J are TRBV2 and TRBJ2-2; 7 bases align to TRBD2. The CDR3 consists of 16 residues. J gave up 1 base and V 6 bases, and 8 bases lay outside the gene matches. The germline V gene has CDR1 SNHLY and CDR2 FYNNEI. The CDR3 DNA sequence: TGTGCCAGCAGGATCCCCTGGGGGGGGAACACCGGGGAGCTGTTTTTT. It yields the protein CASRIPWGGNTGELFF.

This clone was seen a single time. The gene calls are TRBV6-6 and TRBJ2-1, with D perhaps matching TRBD2 (5 bases). This CDR3 has 13 residues. Trimming cost V 5 bases and J 8 bases, with 13 bases left between them. Germline V gene lookup returns CDR1 MNHNY and CDR2 SVGAGI (reference sequence). The CDR3 loop reads CASSGEQIYEQFF. The CDR3 DNA sequence: TGTGCCAGCAGTGGGGAGCAGATATATGAGCAGTTCTTC.

CDR3 loop: CAIRTGTGTPYEQYF. CDR3 bases: TGTGCCATCAGAACCGGGACAGGGACTCCCTACGAGCAGTACTTC. The chain employs TRBV10-3 and TRBJ2-7; 9 nucleotides agree with TRBD1. Germline V CDR1 and CDR2: ENHRY, SYGVKD. V trimming: 6 bases; J trimming: 2 bases; junction bases outside the gene matches: 8. The CDR3 loop spans 15 amino acids.

The table lists this clone with a count of one. The V gene is TRBV6-5, the J gene TRBJ2-1, with 11 bases that match TRBD2. Germline CDR1 is MNHEY and CDR2 is SVGAGI. V shed 6 bases and J 4 bases; nucleotides not matched to a gene: 5. The CDR3 totals 15 residues. CDR3 DNA sequence: TGTGCCAGCAGCGAGACTAGCGGGACGTACAATGAGCAGTTCTTC. Its translation: CASSETSGTYNEQFF.

The genes are TRBV9 and TRBJ2-1; D ambiguous. CDR1 SGDLS and CDR2 YYNGEE come from the germline V gene. V lost 2 bases and J 10 bases, leaving 16 bases between the germline ends. The CDR3 consists of 14 residues. CDR3 protein: CASSVPPEESEQFF. The CDR3 DNA reads as TGTGCCAGCAGCGTCCCACCCGAGGAGTCAGAGCAGTTCTTC.

The J gene is TRBJ1-1, the V gene TRBV5-1, with 8 bases matching TRBD1. The trim removed 7 bases at V and 6 bases at J, leaving 8 bases unmatched. In germline, CDR1 is SGHRS, CDR2 YFSETQ. CDR3 length equals 13 residues. The CDR3 sequence is CASGQGLGAEAFF. DNA of the CDR3: TGCGCCAGCGGACAGGGATTAGGGGCTGAAGCTTTCTTT.

This clone has a single count. The rearrangement uses TRBV5-1 and TRBJ2-1; D is undetermined. CDR1 is SGHRS, CDR2 YFSETQ, per germline. This CDR3 comprises 12 residues. Trimming stripped 5 bases from V and 2 bases from J, with 5 bases between. This chain's CDR3 is CASRTAYNEQFF. The CDR3, as DNA: TGCGCCAGCAGAACAGCCTACAATGAGCAGTTCTTC.

This clone was counted between two and nine times. J is TRBJ1-5 and V is TRBV5-5, with 9 positions matching TRBD1. The CDR3 has 16 residues. Trimming removed 4 bases from V and 2 bases from J; junction bases left unmatched: 7. CDR1 and CDR2 (germline): SGHKS, YYEKEE (reference sequence). The CDR3 sequence is CASSPDRGAGNQPQHF. The CDR3 DNA follows: TGTGCCAGCAGCCCAGACAGGGGGGCGGGCAATCAGCCCCAGCATTTT.

This clone occurred once. The genes are TRBV15 and TRBJ1-4, with 7 positions matching TRBD1. Germline CDR1 LNHNV, CDR2 YYDKDF (reference sequence). This CDR3 contains 15 residues. Trimming took 5 bases from V and 4 from J; bases not matched to a gene: 7. The CDR3 spells CATSATGKHNEKLFF. The CDR3 DNA reads TGTGCCACCAGCGCGACAGGGAAGCATAATGAAAAACTGTTTTTT.